One sample yielded the 20 T cell receptor beta chains listed below, sequenced in a study of cytomegalovirus exposure and HLA in healthy donors. Primers included in the PCR were 60 Vbeta and 13 Jbeta primers. TCRdb keeps only in-frame clones here, not all; method: immunoSEQ multiplex PCR. The table records over 150,000 clones, around two thirds of them present only once. The sequenced sample consisted of PBMCs. These TCRs come from a man aged 50 to 60 in good health and CMV-seronegative.

This clone was seen a handful of times. The CDR3: CASSPTGAGSYEQYF. The CDR3, as DNA: TGTGCCAGCTCACCAACAGGGGCTGGTTCCTACGAGCAGTACTTC. The rearrangement joins TRBV18 to TRBJ2-7; 7 nucleotides align to TRBD1. V lost 2 bases, J lost 1 base, and 5 bases stayed unmatched. Germline CDR1 and CDR2: KGHSH and LQKENI. The CDR3 spans 15 residues. Variable domain in full (rest from reference TRBV18 and TRBJ2-7): NAGVMQNPRHLVRRRGQEARLRCSPMKGHSHVYWYRQLPEEGLKFMVYLQKENIIDESGMPKERFSAEFPKEGPSILRIQQVVRGDSAAYFCASSPTGAGSYEQYFGPGTRLTVT.

The chain has TRBV5-1 and TRBJ1-4, with TRBD1 as a possible D gene (5 bases). Looked up from germline, CDR1 is SGHRS and CDR2 is YFSETQ. Trimming left V 5 bases short and J 4 bases short, with 12 bases between. The CDR3 is made up of 14 amino acids. The CDR3 protein is CASSGQGSNEKLFF. The CDR3 DNA follows: TGCGCCAGCAGTGGCCAGGGAAGTAATGAAAAACTGTTTTTT.

The chain employs TRBV11-3 and TRBJ2-7; 7 nucleotides align to TRBD1. Looked up from germline, CDR1 is SGHNT and CDR2 is YENEEA. The CDR3 totals 13 residues. After removal of 5 bases from V and 7 bases from J, the junction contained 8 bases not matched to a gene. The CDR3 region has the DNA TGTGCCAGCAGCCGGGACAGCTTGGGAGAGCAGTACTTC. The encoded protein is CASSRDSLGEQYF. Full variable domain (remainder filled in from reference TRBV11-3 and TRBJ2-7): EAGVVQSPRYKIIEKKQPVAFWCNPISGHNTLYWYLQNLGQGPELLIRYENEEAVDDSQLPKDRFSAERLKGVDSTLKIQPAELGDSAVYLCASSRDSLGEQYFGPGTRLTVT.

The chain uses TRBV15 and TRBJ2-1; 10 bases match TRBD1. CDR3 size: 15 residues. Trimming at V came to 5 bases and at J to 7 bases, leaving 8 bases not matched to a gene. Germline V gene sequence: CDR1 LNHNV, CDR2 YYDKDF (reference sequence). The CDR3 coding sequence is TGTGCCACCAGCGGACAGACAGGGGGCTGGAATGAGCAGTTCTTC. Translation gives CATSGQTGGWNEQFF.

This clone was counted only a few times. V is TRBV29-1 and J is TRBJ2-1; 7 nucleotides line up with TRBD1. The CDR3 extends over 13 amino acids. V was clipped by 6 bases and J by 3 bases; unmatched bases: 5. Germline CDR1 is SQVTM and CDR2 is ANQGSEA. The CDR3 reads CSVAGTVYNEQFF. CDR3 coding DNA: TGCAGCGTAGCCGGGACAGTCTACAATGAGCAGTTCTTC.

The J gene is TRBJ2-2, the V gene TRBV19, with TRBD2 identical over 7 bases. Trimming took 6 bases from V and 5 from J; bases not matched to a gene: 9. The CDR3 is 15 residues long. Germline values: CDR1 LNHDA, CDR2 SQIVND (reference sequence). For the CDR3, the DNA is TGTGCCAGTAGCAGAGAGCGGGGATATACCGGGGAGCTGTTTTTT. Its translation is CASSRERGYTGELFF.

This clone has a handful of counts. This chain joins TRBV2 and TRBJ2-7; 11 bases line up with TRBD1. Trimming at V came to 5 bases and at J to 6 bases, leaving 6 bases not matched to a gene. The CDR3 is 14 amino acids. CDR1 and CDR2 (germline): SNHLY, FYNNEI. CDR3 protein: CASSPRTGGFEQYF. The CDR3 DNA sequence: TGTGCCAGCAGTCCTCGGACAGGGGGCTTCGAGCAGTACTTC.

A single count supports this clone. A read error may produce the germline difference seen at one junction end. The chain combines TRBV5-4 with TRBJ1-6; D is unclear. The CDR3 is made up of 13 amino acids. The V gene's germline CDR1 is SGHNT and CDR2 YYREEE (reference sequence). The CDR3 loop reads CASSYSYNSPLHF. CDR3 sequence (DNA): TGTGCCAGCAGCTACTCCTATAACTCACCCCTCCACTTT.

The CDR3 loop reads CASRTSGVETQYF. The CDR3 coding sequence is TGTGCCAGCAGGACTAGCGGGGTTGAGACCCAGTACTTC. V gene TRBV6-1 combines with J gene TRBJ2-5, with 11 bases lining up with TRBD2. CDR3 size: 13 residues. J gave up 5 bases and V 6 bases, and 2 bases lay outside the gene matches. Per the germline V gene, CDR1 is MNHNS and CDR2 is SASEGT.

The rearrangement links TRBV6-6 to TRBJ2-3; a possible D gene is TRBD1 (6 bases). The V end was cut by 5 bases, the J end by 2 bases, with 11 bases between. This CDR3 is 14 amino acids long. The germline gives CDR1 MNHNY, CDR2 SVGAGI (reference sequence). In nucleotides, the CDR3 is TGTGCCAGCAGTGCCGGGACACCCACAGATACGCAGTATTTT. Protein: CASSAGTPTDTQYF.

This sequence joins TRBV6-6 and TRBJ2-1; D perhaps matches TRBD2 (6 bases). The V and J ends lost 1 base and 7 bases respectively, with 11 bases between them. The length of the CDR3 is 14 residues. Germline V gene sequence: CDR1 MNHNY, CDR2 SVGAGI (reference sequence). The CDR3 region is CASSYFQGLNEQFF. CDR3 DNA: TGTGCCAGCAGTTACTTCCAGGGACTTAATGAGCAGTTCTTC.

The chain is built from TRBV4-1 and TRBJ1-2; 8 positions match TRBD1. V shed 0 bases and J 1 base; nucleotides not matched to a gene: 7. This CDR3 contains 17 residues. Germline CDR1 is MGHRA and CDR2 is YSYEKL. In DNA, the CDR3 is TGCGCCAGCAGCCAAGATCCCCAGGGGGCAAATAACTATGGCTACACCTTC. Encoded protein: CASSQDPQGANNYGYTF.

This chain links TRBV9 with TRBJ2-3; 8 bases are a match to TRBD2. The germline V gene encodes CDR1 SGDLS and CDR2 YYNGEE. V shed 0 bases and J 3 bases; nucleotides not matched to a gene: 3. The length of the CDR3 is 15 residues. CDR3 bases: TGTGCCAGCAGCGTAGTTGGGACTAGGACAGATACGCAGTATTTT. Protein product: CASSVVGTRTDTQYF.

The CDR3 DNA follows: TGTGCCAGTAGTAACAGGAAGGCAGTAGGACACGAGCAGTACTTC. Translated: CASSNRKAVGHEQYF. V gene TRBV19 combines with J gene TRBJ2-7, with D possibly being TRBD1 (5 bases). V was shortened by 4 bases and J by 5 bases, with 18 bases between the two germline ends. The CDR3 is 15 amino acids. Germline lookup yields CDR1 LNHDA and CDR2 SQIVND (reference sequence).

The CDR3 DNA reads TGTGCCAGCAGGAGTAGCGGCTCCTACAATGAGCAGTTCTTC. It translates to CASRSSGSYNEQFF. The V and J genes are TRBV6-1 and TRBJ2-1; TRBD2 might be the D (6 bases). Germline values: CDR1 MNHNS, CDR2 SASEGT. V lost 6 bases and J 0 bases, leaving 9 bases between the germline ends. This CDR3 region has 14 residues.

This chain connects TRBV5-1 to TRBJ2-3; possible D gene TRBD1, 5 bases. CDR3 size: 13 residues. Trimming took 3 bases from V and 4 from J, leaving 9 bases between them. The V gene's germline CDR1 is SGHRS and CDR2 YFSETQ. The CDR3 is CASSWTSSDTQYF. The CDR3 DNA follows: TGCGCCAGCAGCTGGACAAGTTCAGATACGCAGTATTTT.

V gene TRBV7-2 combines with J gene TRBJ2-5; 11 nucleotides match TRBD2. This CDR3 comprises 16 residues. Germline V gives CDR1 SGHTA, CDR2 FQGNSA. With V trimmed by 5 bases and J by 3 bases, 8 bases remained unmatched. Written as DNA, the CDR3 is TGTGCCAGCAGCACCTCTAGCGGGGGGCTAGAAGAGACCCAGTACTTC. This sequence encodes CASSTSSGGLEETQYF.

The chain has TRBV2 and TRBJ2-3; TRBD2 matches at 11 bases. CDR3 length: 15 amino acids. CDR1 SNHLY and CDR2 FYNNEI come from the germline V gene. The J segment lost 2 bases and the V segment lost 7 bases, leaving 5 bases of the junction unmatched. The CDR3 loop is CASTRLAGLTDTQYF. CDR3 nucleotide sequence: TGTGCCAGCACTAGACTAGCGGGGCTCACAGATACGCAGTATTTT.

This clone was seen only a few times. The chain employs TRBV11-1 and TRBJ2-5, with D unclear. Trimming removed 2 bases at V and 4 bases at J, with 14 bases between. This CDR3 has 15 residues. Germline CDR1 is SGHAT and CDR2 is FQDESV (reference sequence). CDR3 loop: CASSLSPARGETQYF. In DNA, the CDR3 is TGTGCCAGCAGCTTAAGTCCGGCGAGAGGAGAGACCCAGTACTTC. Full variable domain (outside the CDR3, taken from reference TRBV11-1 and TRBJ2-5): EAEVAQSPRYKITEKSQAVAFWCDPISGHATLYWYRQILGQGPELLVQFQDESVVDDSQLPKDRFSAERLKGVDSTLKIQPAELGDSAMYLCASSLSPARGETQYFGPGTRLLVL.

The V gene is TRBV18, the J gene TRBJ2-3, with TRBD2 matching 10 bases. The V gene end was trimmed by 2 bases and the J gene end by 1 base; junction bases not matched to a gene: 3. This CDR3 has 16 residues. The germline gives CDR1 KGHSH, CDR2 LQKENI. CDR3 nucleotides: TGTGCCAGCTCACCAGGGCTAGCGGGGGGCACAGATACGCAGTATTTT. Amino acid sequence: CASSPGLAGGTDTQYF.